The 13 T cell receptor beta chains in this list originate from one sample, sequenced in a study of beta chain features in type 1 diabetes. Every bit of the isolated RNA underwent reverse transcription, so sequencing read expressed TCRB transcripts. TCRdb's table, derived via immunoSEQ multiplex PCR, lists solely in-frame clones and lacks some. The repertoire holds more than 250,000 clones, with about 23% as singletons. The antigens these receptors bind are not known. Whole-study results and caveats: Moderately but significantly shorter TCRB CDR3s were found in Type 1 diabetes patients in all four CD4+ subsets.

Sequenced: naive CD4+ T cells from blood. The receptors derive from a woman aged 30 to 39 with type 1 diabetes.

A few counts support this clone. The V gene is TRBV7-9, the J gene TRBJ1-1; the D is unclear. The CDR3 loop spans 13 amino acids. Germline assignment: CDR1 SEHNR and CDR2 FQNEAQ (reference sequence). V lost 2 bases and J 1 base, leaving 5 bases between the germline ends. The CDR3 DNA sequence: TGTGCCAGCAGCTTACAGGAGAACACTGAAGCTTTCTTT. This translates into CASSLQENTEAFF.

The gene calls are TRBV7-3 and TRBJ2-3; 10 bases line up with TRBD2. CDR1 SGHTA and CDR2 FQGTGA come from the germline V gene. This CDR3 has 16 amino acids. The V segment lost 3 bases and the J segment 1 base; nucleotides outside the gene matches: 4. CDR3 DNA: TGTGCCAGCAGCTTCCTAGCGGGAGAGGGCACAGATACGCAGTATTTT. Translating it yields CASSFLAGEGTDTQYF.

The J gene is TRBJ2-1, the V gene TRBV5-1; D possibly corresponds to TRBD2 (5 bases). CDR3 size: 14 residues. V was shortened by 0 bases and J by 7 bases, with 11 bases between the two germline ends. Germline CDR1 reads SGHRS; CDR2 reads YFSETQ. The CDR3, as DNA: TGCGCCAGCAGCTTGGACACTCCGGGGAATGAGCAGTTCTTC. Translation: CASSLDTPGNEQFF.

The V and J genes are TRBV5-1 and TRBJ2-5; 7 bases match TRBD2. Germline CDR1 is SGHRS and CDR2 is YFSETQ. The J segment lost 4 bases and the V segment lost 3 bases, leaving 3 bases of the junction unmatched. The CDR3 loop spans 13 amino acids. CDR3 sequence reads: CASSSTSTETQYF. CDR3 DNA: TGCGCCAGCAGCTCGACTAGCACAGAGACCCAGTACTTC.

This clone was found once. The V call is TRBV5-1, the J call TRBJ1-2; D gene uncertain. Looked up from germline, CDR1 is SGHRS and CDR2 is YFSETQ. The CDR3 length is 13 residues. V was cut by 5 bases and J by 7 bases, with 15 bases left in between. CDR3 nucleotide sequence: TGCGCCAGCAGTCCTCGCCGGGATAGTGGCTACACCTTC. Amino acid sequence: CASSPRRDSGYTF.

The gene calls are TRBV15 and TRBJ2-1; maybe TRBD2 (6 bases). The ends were cut back, 1 base at V and 0 bases at J, with 10 bases in the middle. The length of the CDR3 is 16 residues. The germline V gene encodes CDR1 LNHNV and CDR2 YYDKDF (reference sequence). CDR3 DNA: TGTGCCACCAGCAGAGGGAGGGTCTCCTCCTACAATGAGCAGTTCTTC. Amino acid sequence: CATSRGRVSSYNEQFF.

Concerning this clone itself: Other DNA sequences of this sample code for an identical CDR3. The V gene is TRBV5-1, the J gene TRBJ2-7; no firm D call. V was cut by 0 bases and J by 1 base, with 8 bases left in between. CDR3 length: 14 amino acids. Germline assignment: CDR1 SGHRS and CDR2 YFSETQ. In DNA form, the CDR3 reads TGCGCCAGCAGCTTGGGTGGCGGTTCCTACGAGCAGTACTTC. Translated, it gives CASSLGGGSYEQYF.

A few counts support this clone. The rearrangement uses TRBV5-1 and TRBJ1-1; 9 bases align to TRBD1. The V segment lost 1 base and the J segment 4 bases; nucleotides outside the gene matches: 8. The CDR3 extends over 16 amino acids. Germline CDR1 is SGHRS and CDR2 is YFSETQ. The CDR3 sequence: CASSLFAGTGLTEAFF. The CDR3 DNA reads as TGCGCCAGCAGCTTGTTCGCCGGGACAGGGCTCACTGAAGCTTTCTTT.

This clone was detected a few times. The J gene is TRBJ1-2, the V gene TRBV30; TRBD1 agrees at 10 bases. The CDR3 contains 14 residues. Germline CDR1 is GTSNPN and CDR2 is SVGIG (reference sequence). Germline trimming cut 0 bases from V and 5 bases from J; bases unmatched to any gene: 3. The CDR3 loop is CAWSVGTGEYGYTF. As DNA, the CDR3 is TGTGCCTGGAGTGTCGGGACAGGGGAGTATGGCTACACCTTC.

This clone was found once. The V and J genes are TRBV4-1 and TRBJ2-3; D is uncertain. Trimming shortened V by 5 bases and J by 2 bases, and 17 bases separated the two germline ends. Germline V gene sequence: CDR1 MGHRA, CDR2 YSYEKL. The CDR3 is 16 residues long. CDR3 amino acids: CASSSTDQSLTDTQYF. The CDR3 nucleotides read TGCGCCAGCAGCTCTACAGACCAGTCTCTCACAGATACGCAGTATTTT.

This clone was detected a few times. The chain recombines TRBV18 with TRBJ1-5; D is uncertain. CDR1 and CDR2 from the germline V gene are KGHSH and LQKENI. The CDR3 runs to 14 residues. Trimming removed 4 bases at V and 1 base at J, with 8 bases between. This CDR3 is CASSRQASNQPQHF. The CDR3 DNA is TGTGCCAGCTCACGCCAGGCGAGCAATCAGCCCCAGCATTTT.

This clone has only a few counts. The genes are TRBV27 and TRBJ1-1; no clear D. V was clipped by 5 bases and J by 2 bases, with 15 bases between them. Germline CDR1 and CDR2: MNHEY and SMNVEV (reference sequence). The CDR3 is 15 residues long. The CDR3: CASSPRFRGNTEAFF. The CDR3 coding sequence is TGTGCCAGCAGTCCCAGATTTCGGGGAAACACTGAAGCTTTCTTT.

Only a few counts were recorded for this clone. This CDR3 is also generated by other DNA sequences in the sample. This chain uses TRBV5-1 with TRBJ2-3, with TRBD1 matching 8 bases. The CDR3 totals 14 residues. Trimming took 0 bases from V and 5 from J; bases not matched to a gene: 2. The germline CDR1 and CDR2 sequences are SGHRS and YFSETQ. CDR3 loop: CASSLGQGLDTQYF. The CDR3, as DNA: TGCGCCAGCAGCTTGGGACAGGGGTTAGATACGCAGTATTTT.